The T cell receptor beta chain described here comes from a study of T cell repertoires in cytomegalovirus infection. Whole-study findings and limits: Pooled public TCR beta family frequency picked out CMV carriers with the relevant HLA.

In this sample, this clonotype turned up many times. Its antigen is still unknown. TCRdb reprocessed the reads via MiXCR and lists one record per CDR3 protein. The sample lists around 440,000 distinct CDR3 sequences, roughly 12% seen once, with about 9.4% in the top ten. The V end lost 2 bases, the J end lost 4 bases, and 11 bases lay between the germline ends. From germline, CDR1 is MNHNS and CDR2 SASEGT. CDR3 length: 14 residues. The sequence derives from a human donor in good health (CMV status not recorded). Some clones in this sample may be carry-over from other donors' samples. The sequenced sample consisted of PBMCs. The chain carries TRBV6-1 and TRBJ1-2; a possible D gene is TRBD1 (6 bases). The chain's CDR3 is CASSESQGIYGYTF. DNA for the CDR3: TGTGCCAGCAGTGAAAGTCAGGGGATCTATGGCTACACCTTC.